The 4 T cell receptor beta chains below come from one sample, sequenced in a study of regulatory T cells in long-lasting Graves disease. iRepertoire HTBI primers and Arm-PCR of CDR3 regions built TCR beta libraries. TCRdb re-derived calls from the multiplex PCR reads in MiXCR, one entry per CDR3 protein. The sample lists 550,000 to 700,000 distinct CDR3 sequences, around 15% seen once, with 12% in the top ten. Time point denoted: newly diagnosed GD, antithyroid drugs for less than 3 months. PBMC RNA was the source of the TCR library. These data also featured in a second study, about T cells in Graves' hyperthyroidism and ophthalmopathy.

Sequences were derived from peripheral blood mononuclear cells (PBMCs), sampled at new diagnosis, from a patient treated with antithyroid drugs. The origin of the receptors is a man younger than 35 with Graves disease.

In its sample, this clonotype was seen a few times. The chain has TRBV13 and TRBJ2-1; D is ambiguous. CDR1 is PRHDT and CDR2 is FYEKMQ in the germline V gene (reference sequence). CDR3 size: 16 residues. The ends were cut back, 6 bases at V and 1 base at J, with 16 bases in the middle. The CDR3 bases are TGTGCCAGCAGTTACCTTCCGGTAGGGTCCTACAATGAGCAGTTCTTC. This codes for CASSYLPVGSYNEQFF.

This clonotype was counted at least ten times. The rearrangement links TRBV28 to TRBJ2-7; D gene uncertain. Germline CDR1 is MDHEN and CDR2 is SYDVKM. This CDR3 comprises 12 residues. The germline V and J ends were trimmed by 11 bases and 2 bases, with 13 bases remaining between them. CDR3 DNA: TGTGCCGTCGATGGCCCAACCTACGAGCAGTACTTC. Its protein is CAVDGPTYEQYF.

V gene TRBV29-1 combines with J gene TRBJ2-7; TRBD1 might be the D (5 bases). V was trimmed by 7 bases and J by 3 bases, leaving 10 bases between them. Germline V gives CDR1 SQVTM, CDR2 ANQGSEA. The CDR3 length is 11 residues. CDR3 protein: CSAWTLYEQYF. The CDR3 DNA reads as TGCAGCGCCTGGACACTCTACGAGCAGTACTTC.

This clonotype has a handful of counts. CDR3 loop: CASSPSGPYSGNTIYF. CDR3 DNA: TGTGCCAGCAGTCCGTCGGGGCCCTACTCTGGAAACACCATATATTTT. This chain links TRBV27 with TRBJ1-3, with D maybe TRBD1 (5 bases). CDR1 MNHEY and CDR2 SMNVEV come from the germline V gene (reference sequence). V was clipped by 5 bases and J by 0 bases, with 14 bases between them. The CDR3 totals 16 residues.